A selection of T cell receptor beta chains follows, all from one sample in a study of blood T cells in healthy people across ages. Each CDR3 protein is one row after TCRdb ran MiXCR on the 5' RACE reads. The sample lists some 900,000 distinct CDR3 sequences; more than 25% were seen once. The sequenced sample was blood. These receptors originate from a woman older than 75 in good health. The CDR3 runs from the conserved cysteine through the conserved F or W. The D gene is left open where the match is weak. Only part of the rows carry a size: once, few, many, or a class if the clone is expanded.

TRBD2,TRBJ2-5,TRBV7-2,many,TGTGCCAGCAGCTTCCAAGCGGGGGGCCAAGAGACCCAGTACTTC,CASSFQAGGQETQYF
NA,TRBJ2-7,TRBV6-2/TRBV6-3,many,TGTGCCAGCAGTGATGACAGATACTACGAGCAGTACTTC,CASSDDRYYEQYF
NA,TRBJ2-5,TRBV9,many,TGTGCCAGCAACCCTAAGGGGGTTGGGGGGGAGACCCAGTACTTC,CASNPKGVGGETQYF
NA,TRBJ1-6,TRBV18,few,TGTGCCAGCTCACCCCCTCACGGGAAGGGTTCACCCCTCCACTTT,CASSPPHGKGSPLHF
TRBD1,TRBJ1-2,TRBV30,NA,TGTGCCTGGAGGGTTCTTGAGGGGGCGGGTGGCTACACCTTC,CAWRVLEGAGGYTF
NA,TRBJ2-4,TRBV5-6,many,TGTGCCAGCAGCTCAGCAGGGTTCGTAGCCAAAAACATTCAGTACTTC,CASSSAGFVAKNIQYF
NA,TRBJ2-7,TRBV28,many,TGTGCCAGCAGTCGGCAGAACCCCTACGAGCAGTACTTC,CASSRQNPYEQYF
NA,TRBJ2-5,TRBV7-2,many,TGTGCCAGCAGCTTAGGATCTCTCCTTTCAGAGACCCAGTACTTC,CASSLGSLLSETQYF
NA,TRBJ1-1,TRBV29-1,few,TGCAGCGTTGAATTGGGCACTGAAGCTTTCTTT,CSVELGTEAFF
NA,TRBJ1-2,TRBV2,NA,TGTGCCAGCAGTGGGGACTCAGGGGAGAGTGGCTACACCTTC,CASSGDSGESGYTF
TRBD1,TRBJ2-7,TRBV9,many,TGTGCCAGCAGCGTAGCTACGGGACAGGGGGCCTACGAGCAGTACTTC,CASSVATGQGAYEQYF
TRBD1,TRBJ2-2,TRBV12-3/TRBV12-4,NA,TGTGCCAGCAGTTTGGGGACAGGTCCAACCGGGAAGCTGTTTTTT,CASSLGTGPTGKLFF
TRBD2,TRBJ2-5,TRBV7-2,many,TGTGCCAGCAGCTCCTCTAGCGGGCCTCAAGAGACCCAGTACTTC,CASSSSSGPQETQYF
NA,TRBJ1-1,TRBV20-1,few,TGCAGTGCTAGAGATTCGCTAGGGAGGACTGAAGCTTTCTTT,CSARDSLGRTEAFF
TRBD2,TRBJ2-5,TRBV7-9,NA,TGTGCCAGCGGGCTAGCGGGGTCAGGCGAGACCCAGTACTTC,CASGLAGSGETQYF
TRBD2,TRBJ2-1,TRBV20-1,NA,TGCAGTGCTATTCCGGCGACTAGCGGGAGGGCCTATAATGAGCAGTTCTTC,CSAIPATSGRAYNEQFF
TRBD1,TRBJ1-2,TRBV12-3/TRBV12-4,NA,TGTGCCAGCAGCTACGGACAGGGCCACCATGGCTACACCTTC,CASSYGQGHHGYTF
TRBD2,TRBJ2-2,TRBV27,NA,TGTGCCAGCAGACAGGGACTAGCGGGGACCGGGGAGCTGTTTTTT,CASRQGLAGTGELFF
NA,TRBJ1-1,TRBV5-1,NA,TGCGCCAGCAGCTCCTTCGGGACGGCCACTGAAGCTTTCTTT,CASSSFGTATEAFF
NA,TRBJ1-6,TRBV20-1,many,TGCAGTGCTAGAGGTGGACAGAGCTCCTATAATTCACCCCTCCACTTT,CSARGGQSSYNSPLHF
NA,TRBJ1-1,TRBV7-8,NA,TGTGCCAGCAGCTTGGTCCCCTCGGGCACTGAAGCTTTCTTT,CASSLVPSGTEAFF
NA,TRBJ1-2,TRBV6-2/TRBV6-3,many,TGTGCCAGCAGCCAAGACGGGTACTATGGCTACACCTTC,CASSQDGYYGYTF
NA,TRBJ2-7,TRBV5-4,many,TGTGCCAGCAGCCAAGATAAGATCGGGCAGTACTTC,CASSQDKIGQYF
TRBD2,TRBJ2-1,TRBV24-1,NA,TGTGCCTCCAGTGATTTGCCTCAAGGTCTAGCGGGGGGGTATGAGCAGTTCTTC,CASSDLPQGLAGGYEQFF
TRBD2,TRBJ2-3,TRBV7-2,NA,TGTGCCAGCAGCCTAGATAACGTAGCGGGGGGGCGGGGCACAGATACGCAGTATTTT,CASSLDNVAGGRGTDTQYF
NA,TRBJ2-5,TRBV5-1,NA,TGCGCCAGCAGTCGGGGGGCCCCCTACAATGAGCAGTACTTC,CASSRGAPYNEQYF
TRBD1,TRBJ2-5,TRBV18,many,TGTGCCAGCTCACCACCGGGGACAGGGGGTATCCAAGAGACCCAGTACTTC,CASSPPGTGGIQETQYF
NA,TRBJ2-3,TRBV10-3,once,TGTGCCATCAGTGAGCCAGGGAGCACAGATACGCAGTATTTT,CAISEPGSTDTQYF
TRBD1,TRBJ2-1,TRBV2,many,TGTGCCAGCATCAAAGCCGGGACAGGCTACAATGAGCAGTTCTTC,CASIKAGTGYNEQFF